This TCR beta chain was retrieved from a study of shared clonotypes between healthy human individuals. V lost 8 bases to trimming and J lost 8 bases, with 15 bases between them. Germline V gene sequence: CDR1 KGHSH, CDR2 LQKENI. The CDR3 totals 12 residues. Clones were read by immunoSEQ multiplex PCR, and TCRdb kept only the in-frame ones, dropping some. The top ten hold 1.5% to 2% of the sample, which has hundreds of thousands of clones, less than 85% seen once. This chain links TRBV18 with TRBJ1-2; tentatively, D is TRBD1 (5 bases). The TCR comes from a woman in her twenties or thirties in good health. Sequencing used memory CD4+ T cells sorted from blood. Subset reported: CD45RA-negative fraction. In DNA form, the CDR3 reads TGTGCCAGCGCGGCGGGGGAAGTCGGCTACACCTTC. It encodes CASAAGEVGYTF. Combining the CDR3 with reference TRBV18 and TRBJ1-2 gives the whole variable domain NAGVMQNPRHLVRRRGQEARLRCSPMKGHSHVYWYRQLPEEGLKFMVYLQKENIIDESGMPKERFSAEFPKEGPSILRIQQVVRGDSAAYFCASAAGEVGYTFGSGTRLTVV.